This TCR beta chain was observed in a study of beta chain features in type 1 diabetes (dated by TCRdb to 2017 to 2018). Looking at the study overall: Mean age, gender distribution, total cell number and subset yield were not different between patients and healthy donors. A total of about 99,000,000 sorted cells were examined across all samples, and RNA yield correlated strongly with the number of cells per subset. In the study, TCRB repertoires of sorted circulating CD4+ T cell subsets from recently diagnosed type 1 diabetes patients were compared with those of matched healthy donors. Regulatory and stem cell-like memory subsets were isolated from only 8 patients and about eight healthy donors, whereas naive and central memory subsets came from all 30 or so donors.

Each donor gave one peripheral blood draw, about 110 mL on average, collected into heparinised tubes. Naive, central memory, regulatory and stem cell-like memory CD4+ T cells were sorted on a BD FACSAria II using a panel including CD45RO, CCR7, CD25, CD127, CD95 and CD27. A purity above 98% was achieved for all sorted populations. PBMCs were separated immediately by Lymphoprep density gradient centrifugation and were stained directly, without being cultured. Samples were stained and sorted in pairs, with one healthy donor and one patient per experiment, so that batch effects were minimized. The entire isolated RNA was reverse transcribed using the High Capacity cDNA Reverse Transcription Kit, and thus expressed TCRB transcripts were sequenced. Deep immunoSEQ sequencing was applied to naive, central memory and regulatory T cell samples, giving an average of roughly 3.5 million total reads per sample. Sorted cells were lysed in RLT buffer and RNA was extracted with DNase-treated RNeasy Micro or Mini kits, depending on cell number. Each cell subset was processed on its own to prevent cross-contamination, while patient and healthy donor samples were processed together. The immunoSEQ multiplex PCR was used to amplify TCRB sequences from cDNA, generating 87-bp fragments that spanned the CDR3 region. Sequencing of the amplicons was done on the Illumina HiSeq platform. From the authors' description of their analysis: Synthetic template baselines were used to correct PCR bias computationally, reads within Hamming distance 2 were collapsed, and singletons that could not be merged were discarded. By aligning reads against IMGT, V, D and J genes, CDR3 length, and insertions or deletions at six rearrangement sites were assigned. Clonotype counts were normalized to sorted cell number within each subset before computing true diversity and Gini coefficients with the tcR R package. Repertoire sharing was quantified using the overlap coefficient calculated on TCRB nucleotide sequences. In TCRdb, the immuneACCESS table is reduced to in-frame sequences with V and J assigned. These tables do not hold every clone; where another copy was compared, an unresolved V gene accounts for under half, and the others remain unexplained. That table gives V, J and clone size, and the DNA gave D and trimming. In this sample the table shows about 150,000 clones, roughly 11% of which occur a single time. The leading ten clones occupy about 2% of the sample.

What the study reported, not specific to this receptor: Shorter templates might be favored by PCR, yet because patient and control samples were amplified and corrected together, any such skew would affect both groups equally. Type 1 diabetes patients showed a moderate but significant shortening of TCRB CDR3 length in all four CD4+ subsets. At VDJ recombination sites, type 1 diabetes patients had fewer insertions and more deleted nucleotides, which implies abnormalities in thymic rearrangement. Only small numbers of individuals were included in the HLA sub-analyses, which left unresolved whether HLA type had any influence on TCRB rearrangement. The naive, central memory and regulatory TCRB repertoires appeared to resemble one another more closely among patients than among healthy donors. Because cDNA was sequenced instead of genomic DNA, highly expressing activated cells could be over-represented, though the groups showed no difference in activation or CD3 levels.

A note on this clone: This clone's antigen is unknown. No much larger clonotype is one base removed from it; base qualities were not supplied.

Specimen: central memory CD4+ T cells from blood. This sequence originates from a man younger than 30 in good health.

The CDR3 protein: CSVDPADTQYF. The sequenced DNA is TGCAGCGTTGATCCCGCCGATACGCAGTATTTT. In this chain, TRBV29-1 is recombined with TRBJ2-3, with no confidently assigned D gene. The CDR3, from cysteine to phenylalanine, totals 11 residues. This entry keeps only the CDR3 DNA: 33 bases, framed from base 1. The V end loses 3 bases and the J end loses 6 bases, and a stretch of 7 bases separates them. From the germline V gene, CDR1 is SQVTM and CDR2 is ANQGSEA.